This TCR beta chain was recorded in a study of blood T cell repertoires in COVID-19. TCRdb's copy holds only in-frame clones and misses some; the assay was immunoSEQ multiplex PCR. The repertoire has about 350,000 clones, roughly nine tenths of them found once; the top ten carry roughly 4%. Germline CDR1 and CDR2: SGHDT and YYEEEE. The CDR3 sequence is 14 residues long. Trimming stripped 2 bases from V and 5 bases from J, with 13 bases between. This TCR derives from a woman in her fifties or sixties with COVID-19, enrolled during active disease. Sequenced input: peripheral blood. This sequence joins TRBV5-6 and TRBJ1-2, with a possible D match to TRBD1 (6 bases). This CDR3 reads CASSFGRGGYGYTF. The DNA for the CDR3 is TGTGCCAGCAGCTTCGGCAGGGGCGGGTATGGCTACACCTTC.